This TCR beta chain emerged from a study of T cells after posttransplantation cyclophosphamide. Study-level findings and limits: Donor CD8+ memory clones often dominated recipient blood repertoires at later times.

On the day of bone marrow donation, the related graft donor provided peripheral blood. There are 15 residues in the CDR3. Trimming pared 4 bases from V and 1 base from J, leaving 14 bases between. Germline V lookup: CDR1 SGHTA, CDR2 FQGNSA. The method was immunoSEQ multiplex PCR; TCRdb's version includes in-frame clones alone and lacks a portion of them. The sample shows about 39,000 clones, no singletons; the ten largest hold approximately 4.9%. There are many counts of this clone. Its antigen is undetermined. The genes are TRBV7-2 and TRBJ2-7; weak D call: TRBD1 (5 bases). Specimen: PBMCs. This clonotype originated in a woman in her 50s in good health and a related stem cell transplant donor. CDR3: CASSSRGRQSYEQYF. The CDR3 DNA follows: TGTGCCAGCAGCTCTAGGGGCCGTCAATCCTACGAGCAGTACTTC. Looking up the rest from reference TRBV7-2 and TRBJ2-7 gives the full variable domain: GAGVSQSPSNKVTEKGKDVELRCDPISGHTALYWYRQSLGQGLEFLIYFQGNSAPDKSGLPSDRFSAERTGGSVSTLTIQRTQQEDSAVYLCASSSRGRQSYEQYFGPGTRLTVT.